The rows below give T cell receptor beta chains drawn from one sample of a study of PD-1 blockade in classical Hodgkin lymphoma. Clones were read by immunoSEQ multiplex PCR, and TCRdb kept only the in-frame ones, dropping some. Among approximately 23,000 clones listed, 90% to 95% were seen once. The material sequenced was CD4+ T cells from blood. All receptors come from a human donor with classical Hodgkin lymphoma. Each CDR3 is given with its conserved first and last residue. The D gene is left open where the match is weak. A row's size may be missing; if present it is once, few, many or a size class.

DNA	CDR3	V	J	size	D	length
TGTGCCAGCAGTCAAACGACAGAGAACTATGGCTACACCTTC	CASSQTTENYGYTF	TRBV11-2	TRBJ1-2	-	-	14
TGTGCCAGCAGCAGGGACGGCGGCTCTGGAAACACCATATATTTT	CASSRDGGSGNTIYF	TRBV6-1	TRBJ1-3	-	-	15
TGTGCCAGCAAGGCGGTGAACACTGAAGCTTTCTTT	CASKAVNTEAFF	TRBV6-1	TRBJ1-1	-	-	12
TGTGCCAGCTCACCACCGGCACTCGTCGGGACCCAGTACTTC	CASSPPALVGTQYF	TRBV18	TRBJ2-5	-	-	14
TGTGCCACTAAGGGGACACCGAACACTGAAGCTTTCTTT	CATKGTPNTEAFF	TRBV6-1	TRBJ1-1	-	-	13
TGTGCCAGCAGTGACTTGGCCTCCGGAAACATTCAGTACTTC	CASSDLASGNIQYF	TRBV2	TRBJ2-4	-	-	14
TGTGCCAGCAGTGGACCGGGACAGGGAATCTACACCTTC	CASSGPGQGIYTF	TRBV2	TRBJ1-2	few	TRBD1	13
TGTGCCAGCAGCTTTAAAGAGACCCAGTACTTC	CASSFKETQYF	TRBV5-5	TRBJ2-5	-	-	11
TGCGCCAGCAGCATCATGTTAGCGGGAAGCACAGATACGCAGTATTTT	CASSIMLAGSTDTQYF	TRBV5-1	TRBJ2-3	-	TRBD2	16
TGCGCCAGCAGCCAAGTTGCCTCGCAATCACCCCTCCACTTT	CASSQVASQSPLHF	TRBV4-3	TRBJ1-6	-	-	14
TGTGCGGGAGGGAGGAAACTAGCGGGGGGCGGAGATACGCAGTATTTT	CAGGRKLAGGGDTQYF	TRBV30	TRBJ2-3	-	TRBD2	16
TGTGCCAGCAGCTTGGGTCAGGGGTACCAAGAGACCCAGTACTTC	CASSLGQGYQETQYF	TRBV5-4	TRBJ2-5	-	-	15
TGTGCCAGCAGTGAACCCGAAAGGGGACAGGGGGCGGGCGAGCAGTACTTC	CASSEPERGQGAGEQYF	TRBV25-1	TRBJ2-7	-	TRBD1	17
TGTGCCAGCAGCGGGACTACCACCGGGGAGCTGTTTTTT	CASSGTTTGELFF	TRBV6-1	TRBJ2-2	-	TRBD2	13
TGTGCCAGCAGCCGTAACAGGGTAGACTCTGGAAACACCATATATTTT	CASSRNRVDSGNTIYF	TRBV4-2	TRBJ1-3	-	-	16
TGTGCCAGCAGTGATTTTGCGGGCGGGGGGGAGACCCAGTACTTC	CASSDFAGGGETQYF	TRBV2	TRBJ2-5	-	TRBD2	15
TGTGCCAGCACCATACCCGAGTCCTACGAGCAGTACTTC	CASTIPESYEQYF	TRBV6-6	TRBJ2-7	-	-	13
TGTGCCAGCAGCTTAGACAGAGTGAATTACAATGAGCAGTTCTTC	CASSLDRVNYNEQFF	TRBV7-2	TRBJ2-1	once	-	15
TGTGCCAGCAGCTTACTCGACATTTCCTACGAGCAGTACTTC	CASSLLDISYEQYF	TRBV7-8	TRBJ2-7	-	-	14
TGTGCCAGCACCCACCGGAGCGGCACAGATACGCAGTATTTT	CASTHRSGTDTQYF	TRBV6-5	TRBJ2-3	-	-	14
TGTGCCAGCAGCCCGACAGGCAAGCCAAACCAAGAGACCCAGTACTTC	CASSPTGKPNQETQYF	TRBV7-6	TRBJ2-5	-	-	16
TGTGCCAGCTCACTGGAACAGGGGCAACAAGAGACCCAGTACTTC	CASSLEQGQQETQYF	TRBV18	TRBJ2-5	-	TRBD1	15
TGTGCTAGTGGCTATCGGAGTTCTGGGTACACCGGGGAGCTGTTTTTT	CASGYRSSGYTGELFF	TRBV12-5	TRBJ2-2	-	-	16
TGCGCCAGCAGCTTGGATCCGGGACAGACGGGCCATGAGCAGTTCTTC	CASSLDPGQTGHEQFF	TRBV5-1	TRBJ2-1	-	TRBD1	16
TGTGCCAGCAGTTTGGCAGACTCAAGGAACACTGAAGCTTTCTTT	CASSLADSRNTEAFF	TRBV28	TRBJ1-1	few	-	15
TGTGCCAGCAGTTGGAGAAGCGCTAGCGGGGGGGCCTACGAGCAGTACTTC	CASSWRSASGGAYEQYF	TRBV2	TRBJ2-7	-	TRBD2	17
TGCGCCAGCAGTGGGACAGGGGCTCCAGATACGCAGTATTTT	CASSGTGAPDTQYF	TRBV5-1	TRBJ2-3	once	TRBD1	14
TGTGCCAGCAGCCTCGACAGGGGGCGGTACGAGCAGTACTTC	CASSLDRGRYEQYF	TRBV28	TRBJ2-7	-	TRBD1	14
TGTGCCAGCACCCGGACAGGAGTCCTAAATTTTGCAGATACGCAGTATTTT	CASTRTGVLNFADTQYF	TRBV6-4	TRBJ2-3	-	TRBD1	17
TGCAGCGTTGTAATATCTGTCCCAGGTGAAAAACTGTTTTTT	CSVVISVPGEKLFF	TRBV29-1	TRBJ1-4	-	-	14
TGCGCCAGCAGTCGAGACTTGACAGGGTCCCTTCCAACTAATGAAAAACTGTTTTTT	CASSRDLTGSLPTNEKLFF	TRBV5-1	TRBJ1-4	-	TRBD1	19
TGTGCCAGCAGTGAAACCGGAGACCACTACGAGCAGTACTTC	CASSETGDHYEQYF	TRBV6-1	TRBJ2-7	-	-	14
TGTGCCAGCAGTGACGGGGGGGCGAATTCACCCCTCCACTTT	CASSDGGANSPLHF	TRBV6-1	TRBJ1-6	-	-	14
TGCGCCAGCAGCTTGGTTGACAGGGTGGTGGATACGCAGTATTTT	CASSLVDRVVDTQYF	TRBV5-1	TRBJ2-3	-	TRBD1	15
TGTGCCAGCAGCTACAGGGACAGGGAGCTGTTTTTT	CASSYRDRELFF	TRBV7-9	TRBJ2-2	-	-	12
TGTGCCAGCAGCCCCTATAGACAAGGCTCTGGAAACACCATATATTTT	CASSPYRQGSGNTIYF	TRBV7-3	TRBJ1-3	-	-	16
TGTGCCAGCAGTGCAGGGTCCGGTCTCACTGAAGCTTTCTTT	CASSAGSGLTEAFF	TRBV2	TRBJ1-1	-	-	14
TGCGCCAGCAAAGATCCTTCGATGGGAAACACCATATATTTT	CASKDPSMGNTIYF	TRBV5-1	TRBJ1-3	-	-	14
TGTGCCAGTAGTATAGGGGCCTCCCCAGTGGGGGCAGATACGCAGTATTTT	CASSIGASPVGADTQYF	TRBV19	TRBJ2-3	-	-	17
TGTGCCAGCAGTCAATGGCGGCGCTGGGAGACCCAGTACTTC	CASSQWRRWETQYF	TRBV6-5	TRBJ2-5	-	-	14
TGTGCCAGCTCACCGGAAGCAGGGTGGAACATTCAGTACTTC	CASSPEAGWNIQYF	TRBV18	TRBJ2-4	-	-	14
TGCGCCAGCAGCCAAGAAAAGGACATGGGTCAGTTCTTC	CASSQEKDMGQFF	TRBV4-1	TRBJ2-1	-	-	13
TGTGCCAGCAGCTTAGACCCGGACACTGAAGCTTTCTTT	CASSLDPDTEAFF	TRBV7-9	TRBJ1-1	-	-	13
TGTGCCAGCAGTTCCCAGAGGGGGGTTTCACCCCTCCACTTT	CASSSQRGVSPLHF	TRBV28	TRBJ1-6	once	-	14
TGTGCCAGCAGCTTGACCCTACTGACCCAGTACTTC	CASSLTLLTQYF	TRBV7-9	TRBJ2-5	-	-	12
TGCGCCAGCAGCCGAACCATACTAAGGGGTGTTCAGCCCCAGCATTTT	CASSRTILRGVQPQHF	TRBV4-1	TRBJ1-5	-	-	16
TGTGCCAGCAGTTGGACTAGCGGGGGGAACACAGATACGCAGTATTTT	CASSWTSGGNTDTQYF	TRBV6-5	TRBJ2-3	-	TRBD2	16
TGTGCCAGCAGTGGGCTGTGGGCGAACACCGGGGAGCTGTTTTTT	CASSGLWANTGELFF	TRBV6-1	TRBJ2-2	-	-	15
TGTGCCAGCTCCAGTGGAAACACCATATATTTT	CASSSGNTIYF	TRBV11-2	TRBJ1-3	-	-	11
TGTGCCAGCAGTTTGGGGGGGGGATGGCTACGGTACTTC	CASSLGGGWLRYF	TRBV28	TRBJ2-7	-	TRBD2	13